This TCR beta chain was retrieved from a study of response to subunit inactivated influenza vaccine. This clonotype came up a few times. After removal of 3 bases from V and 6 bases from J, the junction contained 6 bases not matched to a gene. CDR1 is KGHSH, CDR2 LQKENI, per germline. This CDR3 has 14 residues. TCRdb reprocessed the RT-PCR reads via MiXCR and lists one record per CDR3 protein. The sample holds roughly 700,000 distinct CDR3 sequences; roughly 13% are singletons and the top ten take 6.5% to 8.5%. The chain is built from TRBV18 and TRBJ2-3, with 7 bases identical to TRBD2. The sequenced sample was PBMCs from blood, obtained approximately 15 days before vaccination. The origin of this receptor is a man aged 50 to 59 who received an inactivated influenza vaccine. The CDR3 reads CASSPEDSGDTQYF. For the CDR3, the DNA is TGTGCCAGCTCACCGGAAGATAGCGGGGATACGCAGTATTTT.